The clone carrying this T cell receptor (beta chain) was seen only a few times. Antigen specificity is unknown. Combining a sample-barcoded 5' primer with a J-beta primer mix, a second PCR ran for 7 to 11 cycles. TCRdb called the 5' RACE reads again in MiXCR, with one record for every CDR3 protein. The table includes 700,000 to 950,000 distinct CDR3 sequences, around 40% detected once. V lost 6 bases to trimming and J lost 4 bases; unmatched junction nucleotides: 5. Germline CDR1 MDHEN, CDR2 SYDVKM. The CDR3 is made up of 13 amino acids. Isolation recovered at least 7 million PBMCs from every sample. The sample is drawn from a study of blood T cells in healthy people across ages. General observations from the study: Estimated diversity, derived from one million T cells, was regarded as an underestimate.

This sequence joins TRBV28 and TRBJ2-5, with 7 bases aligning to TRBD2. The receptor was isolated from a woman aged 55-70 years in good health. Sequencing was done on a sample of blood. CDR3 sequence (DNA): TGTGCCAGCAGGGGAGGGGTGGGAGAGACCCAGTACTTC. It specifies CASRGGVGETQYF. The variable domain in full, with the rest retrieved from reference TRBV28 and TRBJ2-5, is DVKVTQSSRYLVKRTGEKVFLECVQDMDHENMFWYRQDPGLGLRLIYFSYDVKMKEKGDIPEGYSVSREKKERFSLILESASTNQTSMYLCASRGGVGETQYFGPGTRLLVL.